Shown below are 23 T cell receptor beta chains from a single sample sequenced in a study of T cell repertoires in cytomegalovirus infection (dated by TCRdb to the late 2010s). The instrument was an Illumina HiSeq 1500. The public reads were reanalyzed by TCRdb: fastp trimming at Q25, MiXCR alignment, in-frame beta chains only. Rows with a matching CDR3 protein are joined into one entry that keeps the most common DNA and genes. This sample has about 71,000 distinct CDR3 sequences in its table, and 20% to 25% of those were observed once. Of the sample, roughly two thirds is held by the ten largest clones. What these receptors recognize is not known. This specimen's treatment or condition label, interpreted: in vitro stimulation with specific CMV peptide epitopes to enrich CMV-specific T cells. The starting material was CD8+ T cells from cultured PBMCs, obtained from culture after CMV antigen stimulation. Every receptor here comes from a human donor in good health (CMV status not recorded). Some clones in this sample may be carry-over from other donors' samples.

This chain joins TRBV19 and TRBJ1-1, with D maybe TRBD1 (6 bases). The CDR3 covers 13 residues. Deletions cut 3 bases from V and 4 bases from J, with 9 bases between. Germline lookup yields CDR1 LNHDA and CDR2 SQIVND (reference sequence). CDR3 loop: CASSIRTVTEAFF. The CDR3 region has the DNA TGTGCCAGTAGTATCCGGACAGTCACTGAAGCTTTCTTT.

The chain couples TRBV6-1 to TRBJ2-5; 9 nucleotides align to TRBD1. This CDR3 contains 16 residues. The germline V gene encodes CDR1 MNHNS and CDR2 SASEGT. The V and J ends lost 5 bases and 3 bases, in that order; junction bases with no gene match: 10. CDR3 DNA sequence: TGTGCCAGCAGTTCCTGGACAGGGGAGGCAAAAGAGACCCAGTACTTC. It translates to CASSSWTGEAKETQYF.

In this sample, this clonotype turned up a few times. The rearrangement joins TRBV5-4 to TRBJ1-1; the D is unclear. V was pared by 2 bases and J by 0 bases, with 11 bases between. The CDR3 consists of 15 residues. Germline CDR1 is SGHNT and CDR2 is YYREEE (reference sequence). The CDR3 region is CASSFRSSMNTEAFF. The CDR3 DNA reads TGTGCCAGCAGCTTTAGGAGCAGTATGAACACTGAAGCTTTCTTT.

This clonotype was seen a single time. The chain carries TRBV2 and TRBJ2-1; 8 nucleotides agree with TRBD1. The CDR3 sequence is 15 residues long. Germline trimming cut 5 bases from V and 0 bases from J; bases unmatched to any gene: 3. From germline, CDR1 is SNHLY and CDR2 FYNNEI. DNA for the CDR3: TGTGCCAGCAGTCGGGACAGGAGCTCCTACAATGAGCAGTTCTTC. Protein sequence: CASSRDRSSYNEQFF.

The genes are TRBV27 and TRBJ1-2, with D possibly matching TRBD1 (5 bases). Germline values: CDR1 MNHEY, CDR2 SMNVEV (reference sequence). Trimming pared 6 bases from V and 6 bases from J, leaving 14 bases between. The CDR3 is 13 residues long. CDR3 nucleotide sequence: TGTGCCAGCAGAACCAGGGCGCGGGATGGCTACACCTTC. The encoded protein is CASRTRARDGYTF.

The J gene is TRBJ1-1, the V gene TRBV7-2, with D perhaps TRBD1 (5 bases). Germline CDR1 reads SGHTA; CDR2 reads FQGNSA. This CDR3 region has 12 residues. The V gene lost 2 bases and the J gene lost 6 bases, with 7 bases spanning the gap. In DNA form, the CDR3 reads TGTGCCAGCAGCTTAAGACAGCCTGAAGCTTTCTTT. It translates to CASSLRQPEAFF.

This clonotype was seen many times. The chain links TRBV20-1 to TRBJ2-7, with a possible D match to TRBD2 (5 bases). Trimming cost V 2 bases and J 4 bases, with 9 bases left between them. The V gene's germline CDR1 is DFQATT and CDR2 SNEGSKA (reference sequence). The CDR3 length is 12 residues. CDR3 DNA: TGCAGTGCTAGAAATCGGGAATACGAGCAGTACTTC. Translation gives CSARNREYEQYF.

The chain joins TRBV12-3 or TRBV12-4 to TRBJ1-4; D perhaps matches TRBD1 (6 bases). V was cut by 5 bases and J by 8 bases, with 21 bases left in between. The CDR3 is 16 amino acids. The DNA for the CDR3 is TGTGCCAGCAGTAGCCCACAGGGAGGAGTAGAGGAAAAACTGTTTTTT. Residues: CASSSPQGGVEEKLFF.

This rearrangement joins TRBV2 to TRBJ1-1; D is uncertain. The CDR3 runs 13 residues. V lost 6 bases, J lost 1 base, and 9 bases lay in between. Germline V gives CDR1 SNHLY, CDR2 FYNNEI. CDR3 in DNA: TGTGCCAGCAGCGTCGACCCGAACACTGAAGCTTTCTTT. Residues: CASSVDPNTEAFF.

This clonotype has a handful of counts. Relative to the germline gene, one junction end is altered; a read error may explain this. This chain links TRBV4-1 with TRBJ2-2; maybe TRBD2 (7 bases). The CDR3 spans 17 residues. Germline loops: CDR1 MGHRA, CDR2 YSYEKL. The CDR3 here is CASSQDPRGPVTRELFF. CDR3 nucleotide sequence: TGCGCCAGCAGCCAAGATCCGCGGGGGCCCGTCACCAGGGAGCTGTTTTTT.

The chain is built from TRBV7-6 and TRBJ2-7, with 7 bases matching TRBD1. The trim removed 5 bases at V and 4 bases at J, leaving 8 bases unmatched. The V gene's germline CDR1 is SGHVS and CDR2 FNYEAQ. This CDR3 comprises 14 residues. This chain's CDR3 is CASSPRTGSYEQYF. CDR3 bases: TGTGCCAGCAGCCCCCGGACAGGTTCGTACGAGCAGTACTTC. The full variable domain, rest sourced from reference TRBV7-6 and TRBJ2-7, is GAGVSQSPRYKVTKRGQDVALRCDPISGHVSLYWYRQALGQGPEFLTYFNYEAQQDKSGLPNDRFSAERPEGSISTLTIQRTEQRDSAMYRCASSPRTGSYEQYFGPGTRLTVT.

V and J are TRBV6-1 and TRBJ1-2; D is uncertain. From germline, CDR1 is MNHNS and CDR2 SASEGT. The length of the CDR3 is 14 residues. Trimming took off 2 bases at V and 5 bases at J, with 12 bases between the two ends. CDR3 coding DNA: TGTGCCAGCAGTGAATTAAAGAGACCATATGGCTACACCTTC. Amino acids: CASSELKRPYGYTF.

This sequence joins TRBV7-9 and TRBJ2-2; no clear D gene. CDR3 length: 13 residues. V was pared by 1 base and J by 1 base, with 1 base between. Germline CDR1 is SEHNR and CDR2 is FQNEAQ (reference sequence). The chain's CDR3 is CASSLENTGELFF. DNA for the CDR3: TGTGCCAGCAGCTTAGAGAACACCGGGGAGCTGTTTTTT.

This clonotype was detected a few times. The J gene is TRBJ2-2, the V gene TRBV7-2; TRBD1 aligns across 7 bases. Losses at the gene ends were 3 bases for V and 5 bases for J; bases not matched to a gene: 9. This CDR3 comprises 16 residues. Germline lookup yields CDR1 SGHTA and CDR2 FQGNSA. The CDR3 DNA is TGTGCCAGCAGCTTCTCCCGGGACAGACTTACCGGGGAGCTGTTTTTT. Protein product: CASSFSRDRLTGELFF.

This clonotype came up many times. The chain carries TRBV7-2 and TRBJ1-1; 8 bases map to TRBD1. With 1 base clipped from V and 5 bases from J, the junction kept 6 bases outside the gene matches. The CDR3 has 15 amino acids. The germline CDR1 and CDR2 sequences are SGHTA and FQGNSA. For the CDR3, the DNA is TGTGCCAGCAGCTTAGGACAGGGGTTGATAACTGAAGCTTTCTTT. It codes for CASSLGQGLITEAFF. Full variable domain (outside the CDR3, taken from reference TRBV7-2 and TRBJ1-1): GAGVSQSPSNKVTEKGKDVELRCDPISGHTALYWYRQSLGQGLEFLIYFQGNSAPDKSGLPSDRFSAERTGGSVSTLTIQRTQQEDSAVYLCASSLGQGLITEAFFGQGTRLTVV.

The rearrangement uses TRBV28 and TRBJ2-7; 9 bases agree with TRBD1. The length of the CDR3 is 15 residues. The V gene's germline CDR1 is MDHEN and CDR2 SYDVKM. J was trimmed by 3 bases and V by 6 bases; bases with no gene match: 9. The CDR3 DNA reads TGTGCCAGCAGGCCTCCGGGACAGGGAGTCTACGAGCAGTACTTC. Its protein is CASRPPGQGVYEQYF.

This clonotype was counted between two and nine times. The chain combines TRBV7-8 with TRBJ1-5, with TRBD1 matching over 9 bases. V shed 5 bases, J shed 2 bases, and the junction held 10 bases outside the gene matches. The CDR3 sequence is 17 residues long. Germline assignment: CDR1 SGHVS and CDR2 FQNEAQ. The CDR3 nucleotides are TGTGCCAGCAGCCCGCGGACAGGGGTAGGGGGCAATCAGCCCCAGCATTTT. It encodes CASSPRTGVGGNQPQHF.

CDR3 sequence reads: CASSRPGWGYTF. CDR3 nucleotide sequence: TGTGCCAGCAGCCGGCCAGGGTGGGGCTACACCTTC. This chain links TRBV7-3 with TRBJ1-2; TRBD1 might be the D (5 bases). The CDR3 runs to 12 residues. V was cut by 5 bases and J by 8 bases, with 12 bases left in between. Germline CDR1 reads SGHTA; CDR2 reads FQGTGA.

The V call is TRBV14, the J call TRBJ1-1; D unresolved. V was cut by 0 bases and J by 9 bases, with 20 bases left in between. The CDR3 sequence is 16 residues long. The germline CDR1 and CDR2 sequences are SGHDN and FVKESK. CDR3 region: CASSQDAGRGMIKAFF. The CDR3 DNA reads TGTGCCAGCAGCCAAGACGCTGGTCGGGGAATGATTAAAGCTTTCTTT. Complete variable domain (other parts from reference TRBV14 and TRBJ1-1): EAGVTQFPSHSVIEKGQTVTLRCDPISGHDNLYWYRRVMGKEIKFLLHFVKESKQDESGMPNNRFLAERTGGTYSTLKVQPAELEDSGVYFCASSQDAGRGMIKAFFGQGTRLTVV.

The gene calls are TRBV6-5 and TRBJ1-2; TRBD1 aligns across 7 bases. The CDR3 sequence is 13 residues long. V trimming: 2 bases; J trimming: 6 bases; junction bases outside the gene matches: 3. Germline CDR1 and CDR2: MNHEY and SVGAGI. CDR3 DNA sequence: TGTGCCAGCAGTTACCAAGGGGGCGATGGCTACACCTTC. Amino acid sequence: CASSYQGGDGYTF.

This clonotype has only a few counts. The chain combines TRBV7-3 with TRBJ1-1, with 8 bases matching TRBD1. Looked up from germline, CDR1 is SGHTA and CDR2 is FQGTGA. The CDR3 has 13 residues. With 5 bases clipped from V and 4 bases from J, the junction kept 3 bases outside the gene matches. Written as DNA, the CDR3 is TGTGCCAGCAGCACAACAGGGGGCACTGAAGCTTTCTTT. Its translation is CASSTTGGTEAFF.

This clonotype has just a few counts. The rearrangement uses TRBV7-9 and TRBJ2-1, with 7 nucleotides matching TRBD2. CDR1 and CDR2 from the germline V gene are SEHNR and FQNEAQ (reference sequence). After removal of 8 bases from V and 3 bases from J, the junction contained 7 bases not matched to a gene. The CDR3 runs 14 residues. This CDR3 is CASSWSGVYNEQFF. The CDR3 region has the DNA TGTGCCAGCTCATGGAGCGGGGTCTACAATGAGCAGTTCTTC. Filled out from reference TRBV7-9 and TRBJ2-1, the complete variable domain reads DTGVSQNPRHKITKRGQNVTFRCDPISEHNRLYWYRQTLGQGPEFLTYFQNEAQLEKSRLLSDRFSAERPKGSFSTLEIQRTEQGDSAMYLCASSWSGVYNEQFFGPGTRLTVL.

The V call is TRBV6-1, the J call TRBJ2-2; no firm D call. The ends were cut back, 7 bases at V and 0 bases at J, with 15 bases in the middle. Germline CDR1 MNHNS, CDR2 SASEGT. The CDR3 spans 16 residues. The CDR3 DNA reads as TGTGCCAGCAATATCTACAGTAATCCGAACACCGGGGAGCTGTTTTTT. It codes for CASNIYSNPNTGELFF.